One sample yielded the 31 T cell receptor beta chains listed below, sequenced in a study of cytomegalovirus exposure and HLA in healthy donors. The PCR had 60 Vbeta and 13 Jbeta primers. Only in-frame clones appear in the TCRdb table, and some are missing; sequencing was by immunoSEQ multiplex PCR. This sample has 95,000 to 150,000 clones, with about 73% found just once. Sequencing input: PBMCs. These receptors were obtained from a middle-aged woman in good health and CMV-seronegative.

This clone has a handful of counts. The chain uses TRBV21-1 and TRBJ2-7; the D segment call TRBD2 is taken from the table without a DNA check. TRBV21-1 is assigned pseudogene status. This CDR3 spans 15 amino acids. This CDR3 reads CASSEIAGRSYEQYF. The CDR3 DNA reads as TGTGCCAGCAGCGAGATAGCGGGACGCTCCTACGAGCAGTACTTC.

This clone was detected only a few times. V and J are TRBV6-1 and TRBJ2-2; possibly TRBD2 for D (6 bases). V lost 2 bases, J lost 3 bases, and 10 bases lay in between. CDR1 is MNHNS and CDR2 is SASEGT in the germline V gene. The CDR3 consists of 15 residues. Here the CDR3 DNA reads TGTGCCAGCAGTGAAAGTAGCGGAGACACCGGGGAGCTGTTTTTT. It is translated as CASSESSGDTGELFF.

The chain joins TRBV10-3 to TRBJ2-2; 7 bases agree with TRBD1. The CDR3 sequence is 15 residues long. V was pared by 4 bases and J by 3 bases, with 5 bases of the junction left unmatched. Germline loops: CDR1 ENHRY, CDR2 SYGVKD. CDR3 nucleotides: TGTGCCATCAGTGCGACAGGGTGGGACACCGGGGAGCTGTTTTTT. It yields the protein CAISATGWDTGELFF.

The chain employs TRBV7-9 and TRBJ2-7, with no clear D. CDR3 length: 13 amino acids. Germline V gives CDR1 SEHNR, CDR2 FQNEAQ (reference sequence). Trimming took off 5 bases at V and 3 bases at J, with 11 bases between the two ends. CDR3 nucleotide sequence: TGTGCCAGCAGCCAAGAGGTCTACTACGAGCAGTACTTC. Translation: CASSQEVYYEQYF.

The chain is built from TRBV7-9 and TRBJ2-7, with 10 bases aligning to TRBD2. With 5 bases clipped from V and 2 bases from J, the junction kept 6 bases outside the gene matches. Germline CDR1 is SEHNR and CDR2 is FQNEAQ (reference sequence). The CDR3 spans 15 residues. The CDR3 spells CASSDWTSGAYEQYF. For the CDR3, the DNA is TGTGCCAGCAGCGACTGGACTAGCGGTGCCTACGAGCAGTACTTC.

The chain has TRBV5-4 and TRBJ2-7; 7 bases fit TRBD1. Trimming at V came to 2 bases and at J to 2 bases, leaving 4 bases not matched to a gene. The V gene's germline CDR1 is SGHNT and CDR2 YYREEE (reference sequence). The CDR3 sequence is 14 residues long. CDR3 DNA: TGTGCCAGCAGCTTAGGGACAGACCCCTACGAGCAGTACTTC. Its translation: CASSLGTDPYEQYF. The whole variable domain, remainder taken from reference TRBV5-4 and TRBJ2-7, is ETGVTQSPTHLIKTRGQQVTLRCSSQSGHNTVSWYQQALGQGPQFIFQYYREEENGRGNFPPRFSGLQFPNYSSELNVNALELDDSALYLCASSLGTDPYEQYFGPGTRLTVT.

This clone turned up a few times. This chain uses TRBV28 with TRBJ1-5; possible D gene TRBD1, 6 bases. With 4 bases removed from V and 11 bases from J, the gap between germline ends came to 9 bases. Germline assignment: CDR1 MDHEN and CDR2 SYDVKM. CDR3 length: 11 residues. CDR3 residues: CASSSTGSQHF. The CDR3, as DNA: TGTGCCAGCAGTTCTACAGGGTCCCAGCATTTT.

This clone appeared a few times. The chain joins TRBV6-5 to TRBJ1-5; D unresolved. V was pared by 3 bases and J by 6 bases, with 9 bases between. This CDR3 contains 13 residues. From germline, CDR1 is MNHEY and CDR2 SVGAGI. The CDR3 loop reads CASSYSQSQPQHF. The CDR3 bases are TGTGCCAGCAGTTATTCACAAAGTCAGCCCCAGCATTTT.

This rearrangement joins TRBV6-1 to TRBJ1-2; possibly TRBD1 for D (5 bases). V lost 5 bases, J lost 4 bases, and 14 bases lay in between. Germline values: CDR1 MNHNS, CDR2 SASEGT. The CDR3 consists of 14 residues. The CDR3 bases are TGTGCCAGCAGTTGGACATCGCCCCCCTATGGCTACACCTTC. Amino acid sequence: CASSWTSPPYGYTF.

This rearrangement joins TRBV27 to TRBJ2-1, with TRBD2 matching over 10 bases. The germline V gene encodes CDR1 MNHEY and CDR2 SMNVEV (reference sequence). The CDR3 is made up of 18 amino acids. After removal of 0 bases from V and 2 bases from J, the junction contained 7 bases not matched to a gene. In DNA form, the CDR3 reads TGTGCCAGCAGTTTATCGATGTGGGGACTAGCGACCTACAATGAGCAGTTCTTC. This encodes CASSLSMWGLATYNEQFF.

The genes are TRBV28 and TRBJ1-4, with 7 bases that match TRBD1. There are 14 residues in the CDR3. Germline loops: CDR1 MDHEN, CDR2 SYDVKM. After removal of 6 bases from V and 3 bases from J, the junction contained 4 bases not matched to a gene. The CDR3, as DNA: TGTGCCAGCAGAGACAGGGTTGCTAATGAAAAACTGTTTTTT. Residues: CASRDRVANEKLFF.

The count of this clone is one. The chain employs TRBV27 and TRBJ2-1, with 8 bases that match TRBD2. The CDR3 length is 19 residues. V dropped 7 bases and J dropped 5; count of bases not matched to a gene: 22. Germline V gene data show CDR1 as MNHEY and CDR2 as SMNVEV (reference sequence). CDR3 region: CASKTIGLAGAYPNNEQFF. CDR3 nucleotide sequence: TGTGCCAGCAAAACGATTGGACTAGCTGGAGCGTATCCCAACAATGAGCAGTTCTTC.

This chain connects TRBV19 to TRBJ1-2; TRBD1 agrees at 7 bases. Germline V gives CDR1 LNHDA, CDR2 SQIVND (reference sequence). V gave up 8 bases and J gave up 5 bases; unmatched junction bases: 8. The CDR3 extends over 13 amino acids. The CDR3 region is CASFDRESYGYTF. The CDR3 bases are TGTGCCAGTTTTGACAGGGAAAGTTATGGCTACACCTTC.

The rearrangement links TRBV7-2 to TRBJ2-4; possibly TRBD1 for D (6 bases). V gave up 5 bases and J gave up 9 bases, with 14 bases separating them. This CDR3 is 13 amino acids long. Germline V gives CDR1 SGHTA, CDR2 FQGNSA. This CDR3 reads CASSPQGLGIQYF. As DNA, the CDR3 is TGTGCCAGCAGCCCCCAGGGGTTGGGCATTCAGTACTTC.

The chain employs TRBV10-3 and TRBJ1-1; D might be TRBD1 (6 bases). The germline gives CDR1 ENHRY, CDR2 SYGVKD. Trimming stripped 6 bases from V and 2 bases from J, with 16 bases between. The CDR3 contains 15 residues. The CDR3 spells CAISGQLSFNTEAFF. The CDR3 nucleotides read TGTGCCATCAGCGGACAGTTGAGTTTTAACACTGAAGCTTTCTTT.

This clone has more than one count but fewer than ten. The rearrangement links TRBV7-9 to TRBJ2-2; TRBD1 aligns across 7 bases. CDR3 length: 17 amino acids. With V trimmed by 1 base and J by 0 bases, 5 bases remained unmatched. Germline V CDR1 and CDR2: SEHNR, FQNEAQ (reference sequence). The CDR3 sequence is CASSLDGQGANTGELFF. CDR3 nucleotides: TGTGCCAGCAGCTTAGACGGGCAGGGGGCGAACACCGGGGAGCTGTTTTTT.

This clone was detected once. V is TRBV2 and J is TRBJ2-4; no firm D call. V was shortened by 4 bases and J by 7 bases, with 2 bases between the two germline ends. CDR3 length: 10 amino acids. Germline V gene sequence: CDR1 SNHLY, CDR2 FYNNEI. The CDR3 region has the DNA TGTGCCAGCAGTGCTAACATTCAGTACTTC. It codes for CASSANIQYF.

In its sample, this clone was seen a few times. The J gene is TRBJ2-3, the V gene TRBV7-8; the match to TRBD2 covers 9 bases. The germline gives CDR1 SGHVS, CDR2 FQNEAQ. The CDR3 contains 16 residues. The trim removed 1 base at V and 2 bases at J, leaving 4 bases unmatched. The CDR3 nucleotides read TGTGCCAGCAGCTTAGGTGCTAGCGGGATCACAGATACGCAGTATTTT. The encoded protein is CASSLGASGITDTQYF.

Worth noting for this clone: A junction boundary mismatches the germline segment, possibly from a read error. The rearrangement uses TRBV7-7 and TRBJ2-3, with 15 bases that match TRBD2. The CDR3 length is 19 residues. In germline, CDR1 is SSHAT, CDR2 FNYEAQ (reference sequence). The CDR3 DNA reads TGTGCTAGCACTTCTTTCGAAGGGACTAGCGGGAGGAGCACAGATACGCAGTATTTT. It is translated as CASTSFEGTSGRSTDTQYF.

The chain has TRBV7-2 and TRBJ1-4; 9 bases match TRBD1. The CDR3 has 14 amino acids. Germline V gene data show CDR1 as SGHTA and CDR2 as FQGNSA. Losses at the gene ends were 5 bases for V and 8 bases for J; bases not matched to a gene: 6. This chain's CDR3 is CASSTDRGGEKLFF. The CDR3 nucleotides are TGTGCCAGCAGCACGGACAGGGGAGGGGAAAAACTGTTTTTT.

In DNA, the CDR3 is TGCGCCAGCAGCCACCCGGACAGGGACACCGGGGAGCTGTTTTTT. Protein: CASSHPDRDTGELFF. This chain connects TRBV4-1 to TRBJ2-2; 8 bases line up with TRBD1. The CDR3 totals 15 residues. In germline, CDR1 is MGHRA, CDR2 YSYEKL. Trimming cost V 3 bases and J 3 bases; bases outside gene matches: 3.

J is TRBJ1-2 and V is TRBV9, with unresolved D. V was clipped by 2 bases and J by 7 bases, with 15 bases between them. This CDR3 spans 14 amino acids. Germline V gene lookup returns CDR1 SGDLS and CDR2 YYNGEE. This CDR3 reads CASSVQGLSVGYTF. The CDR3 bases are TGTGCCAGCAGCGTTCAAGGACTGTCGGTTGGCTACACCTTC.

V gene TRBV5-6 combines with J gene TRBJ1-1; TRBD1 matches 9 bases. V trimming: 1 base; J trimming: 4 bases; junction bases outside the gene matches: 8. This CDR3 has 16 residues. Germline CDR1 and CDR2: SGHDT and YYEEEE. The CDR3 DNA sequence: TGTGCCAGCAGCTTGTGGGGGACAGGGAGAGGCACTGAAGCTTTCTTT. Residues: CASSLWGTGRGTEAFF.

This chain uses TRBV7-9 with TRBJ2-7; 7 nucleotides line up with TRBD1. Germline-derived CDR1 and CDR2 are SEHNR and FQNEAQ (reference sequence). This CDR3 comprises 15 residues. V shed 7 bases and J 2 bases; nucleotides not matched to a gene: 11. This CDR3 reads CASTPRDSFPYEQYF. CDR3 nucleotide sequence: TGTGCCAGCACCCCCCGGGACAGCTTCCCCTACGAGCAGTACTTC.

The chain couples TRBV27 to TRBJ2-7; maybe TRBD2 (5 bases). This CDR3 contains 16 residues. V was trimmed by 5 bases and J by 2 bases, leaving 19 bases between them. In germline, CDR1 is MNHEY, CDR2 SMNVEV (reference sequence). The CDR3 DNA sequence: TGTGCCAGCAGTGGAGGCCTTAGCCGAAGCCCCTACGAGCAGTACTTC. Residues: CASSGGLSRSPYEQYF.

The sample holds one count of this clone. The CDR3 loop reads CASSKSGRGDTQYF. Written as DNA, the CDR3 is TGTGCCAGCAGCAAAAGCGGGAGGGGAGATACGCAGTATTTT. The chain combines TRBV21-1 with TRBJ2-3; the table's D call TRBD2 went unverified against the DNA. TRBV21-1 is described as a pseudogene. The CDR3 runs 14 residues.

Comments on this clone: Within the sample, other DNA sequences also encode this same CDR3. The J gene is TRBJ1-2, the V gene TRBV4-3; D possibly corresponds to TRBD1 (6 bases). Germline CDR1 and CDR2: LGHNA and YSLEER. The CDR3 is 13 residues long. V dropped 0 bases and J dropped 8 bases, with 10 bases sitting between them. The CDR3 region has the DNA TGCGCCAGCAGCCAAGACAGGGGTGGAGGCTACACCTTC. It is translated as CASSQDRGGGYTF.

This clone was counted between two and nine times. The rearrangement joins TRBV4-1 to TRBJ2-7; 10 bases map to TRBD2. This CDR3 spans 15 amino acids. Losses at the gene ends were 4 bases for V and 3 bases for J; bases not matched to a gene: 6. CDR1 and CDR2 (germline): MGHRA, YSYEKL. CDR3 nucleotide sequence: TGCGCCAGCAGCCCTATAGCGGGAGGAGACTACGAGCAGTACTTC. Translated, it gives CASSPIAGGDYEQYF.

This clone came up a few times. V gene TRBV4-1 combines with J gene TRBJ1-5; tentative D call: TRBD1 (6 bases). Germline V gene lookup returns CDR1 MGHRA and CDR2 YSYEKL. V lost 2 bases to trimming and J lost 3 bases, with 11 bases between them. This CDR3 has 15 residues. CDR3 sequence reads: CASSQSGDNNQPQHF. In DNA form, the CDR3 reads TGCGCCAGCAGCCAAAGTGGGGACAACAATCAGCCCCAGCATTTT.

The table lists this clone with a few counts. The chain combines TRBV9 with TRBJ2-1; D perhaps matches TRBD2 (6 bases). The germline V gene has CDR1 SGDLS and CDR2 YYNGEE. Trimming shortened V by 0 bases and J by 7 bases, and 14 bases separated the two germline ends. The CDR3 runs 15 residues. The CDR3 nucleotides are TGTGCCAGCAGCGTAGGAGCGCGGGATAGGAATGAGCAGTTCTTC. It specifies CASSVGARDRNEQFF.

This clone was counted only a few times. This chain joins TRBV6-4 and TRBJ2-2; weak D call: TRBD2 (6 bases). The CDR3 length is 15 residues. Germline V gene lookup returns CDR1 MRHNA and CDR2 SNTAGT. The germline V and J ends were trimmed by 4 bases and 4 bases, with 13 bases remaining between them. The CDR3 spells CASSASTGGTGELFF. In DNA, the CDR3 is TGTGCCAGCAGTGCCTCCACCGGGGGCACCGGGGAGCTGTTTTTT.